This T cell receptor (beta chain) stems from a study of blood T cell repertoires in COVID-19. Study background: PBMCs, B-cell-depleted T cells, or T cells provided the cDNA or gDNA that made up the material.

Original processing notes: The authors estimated nucleated cell counts from reference gene primer amplification. Sequencing used immunoSEQ multiplex PCR; TCRdb keeps in-frame clones, though not all of them. V and J calls and clone size are copied from that table; D and trimming were computed from the DNA. Of tens of thousands of clones in the sample, 70% to 90% were seen once. Per germline, CDR1 MNHEY and CDR2 SVGAGI. Trimming removed 11 bases at V and 3 bases at J, with 14 bases between. The CDR3 contains 12 residues. The rearrangement uses TRBV6-5 and TRBJ2-7, with TRBD2 as a possible D gene (5 bases). This sequence originates from a woman of 80 years or more with acute or convalescent COVID-19. The sample taken for sequencing was peripheral blood. In DNA form, the CDR3 reads TGTGCCCAGCGGTCCACAGACTACGAGCAGTACTTC. This translates into CAQRSTDYEQYF.